A single sample is the source of the 5 T cell receptor beta chains below, sequenced in a study of cytomegalovirus exposure and HLA in healthy donors. The PCR made use of 60 Vbeta and 13 Jbeta primers. Using immunoSEQ multiplex PCR, the repertoire was profiled, and TCRdb retains in-frame clones only, with some absent. Of under 150,000 clones listed, about four fifths were seen once; the top ten hold more than 7.5%. The sample taken for sequencing was PBMCs. The receptors here all came from a woman aged 50 to 60 in good health and CMV-seropositive.

V and J are TRBV29-1 and TRBJ2-7; 12 nucleotides line up with TRBD1. The CDR3 is 14 amino acids. In germline, CDR1 is SQVTM, CDR2 ANQGSEA. With V trimmed by 3 bases and J by 3 bases, 3 bases remained unmatched. This CDR3 is CSVDGTGGGYEQYF. The CDR3 DNA follows: TGCAGCGTTGATGGGACAGGGGGCGGCTACGAGCAGTACTTC.

Remarks on this clone: A far larger clone is a single base away, which makes a read error likely. The rearrangement links TRBV7-9 to TRBJ2-6; D ambiguous. Germline CDR1 and CDR2: SEHNR and FQNEAQ (reference sequence). The length of the CDR3 is 16 residues. CDR3 amino acids: CSSSLEQPSGANVLTF. The CDR3 region has the DNA TGTTCCAGCAGCTTGGAACAGCCCTCTGGGGCCAACGTCCTGACTTTC.

The chain joins TRBV19 to TRBJ1-1, with 9 nucleotides matching TRBD1. The CDR3 is made up of 14 amino acids. Trimming cost V 4 bases and J 10 bases; bases outside gene matches: 10. The germline V gene encodes CDR1 LNHDA and CDR2 SQIVND (reference sequence). The CDR3, as DNA: TGTGCCAGTAGTACGACAGGGGGAGCAATTGGAGCTTTCTTT. Its protein is CASSTTGGAIGAFF.

The CDR3 protein is CSAAGQGGRHGRPEAFF. CDR3 DNA sequence: TGCAGCGCTGCGGGACAGGGAGGACGGCATGGGAGACCTGAAGCTTTCTTT. This rearrangement joins TRBV29-1 to TRBJ1-1; TRBD1 agrees at 9 bases. In germline, CDR1 is SQVTM, CDR2 ANQGSEA. CDR3 length: 17 residues. J was trimmed by 6 bases and V by 7 bases; bases with no gene match: 21. Full variable domain (remainder filled in from reference TRBV29-1 and TRBJ1-1): SAVISQKPSRDICQRGTSLTIQCQVDSQVTMMFWYRQQPGQSLTLIATANQGSEATYESGFVIDKFPISRPNLTFSTLTVSNMSPEDSSIYLCSAAGQGGRHGRPEAFFGQGTRLTVV.

This clone was seen a few times. The chain couples TRBV6-1 to TRBJ1-2; TRBD1 aligns across 8 bases. This CDR3 has 14 amino acids. Trimming removed 7 bases from V and 2 bases from J; junction bases left unmatched: 6. Germline V gene lookup returns CDR1 MNHNS and CDR2 SASEGT. Here the CDR3 reads CASKRDRRNYGYTF. The CDR3 DNA reads TGTGCCAGCAAACGGGACAGGAGGAACTATGGCTACACCTTC.